This entry lists 8 T cell receptor beta chains sequenced from one sample in a study of blood T cell repertoires in COVID-19. Sequencing used immunoSEQ multiplex PCR; TCRdb keeps in-frame clones, though not all of them. The sample consists of around 130,000 clones, roughly 89% of them appearing once. The specimen was peripheral blood. The origin of the receptors is a middle-aged man with active or convalescent COVID-19.

V gene TRBV3-1 (or the pseudogene TRBV3-2) combines with J gene TRBJ1-2; D not certain. Germline values: CDR1 LGHDT, CDR2 YNNKEL (reference sequence). V was pared by 6 bases and J by 1 base, with 18 bases between. The CDR3 is made up of 16 amino acids. The CDR3 sequence is CASRPSSVGSNYGYTF. The CDR3 DNA reads as TGTGCCAGCAGACCCTCCTCGGTCGGTAGTAACTATGGCTACACCTTC.

The chain uses TRBV19 and TRBJ2-7; 13 bases align to TRBD2. The CDR3 consists of 19 residues. Unmatched junction bases numbered 17, after V lost 6 bases and J lost 3 bases. Looked up from germline, CDR1 is LNHDA and CDR2 is SQIVND (reference sequence). This CDR3 is CASRSGGPGLAGAHYEQYF. CDR3 nucleotide sequence: TGTGCCAGTAGAAGCGGTGGGCCCGGACTAGCGGGGGCCCACTACGAGCAGTACTTC. Filled out from reference TRBV19 and TRBJ2-7, the complete variable domain reads DGGITQSPKYLFRKEGQNVTLSCEQNLNHDAMYWYRQDPGQGLRLIYYSQIVNDFQKGDIAEGYSVSREKKESFPLTVTSAQKNPTAFYLCASRSGGPGLAGAHYEQYFGPGTRLTVT.

This chain uses TRBV7-8 with TRBJ1-3; D not resolved. The CDR3 runs 15 residues. From germline, CDR1 is SGHVS and CDR2 FQNEAQ. The germline V and J ends were trimmed by 5 bases and 2 bases, with 13 bases remaining between them. As DNA, the CDR3 is TGTGCCAGCAGCAACGAGGGAGTTACTGGAAACACCATATATTTT. Its protein product is CASSNEGVTGNTIYF.

The chain carries TRBV6-2 or TRBV6-3 and TRBJ1-5, with TRBD1 matching over 8 bases. The CDR3 is 17 residues long. Germline CDR1 and CDR2: MNHEY and SVGEGT. V trimming: 4 bases; J trimming: 6 bases; junction bases outside the gene matches: 14. CDR3 coding DNA: TGTGCCAGCAGTTCATCATCCCTTGGACAGGGCCGTCAGCCCCAGCATTTT. Protein product: CASSSSSLGQGRQPQHF.

The chain is built from TRBV14 and TRBJ2-1; the match to TRBD1 covers 8 bases. J gave up 8 bases and V 1 base, and 7 bases lay outside the gene matches. CDR3 length equals 15 residues. CDR1 SGHDN and CDR2 FVKESK come from the germline V gene. CDR3: CASSQGRTGFDEQFF. Written as DNA, the CDR3 is TGTGCCAGCAGCCAAGGGAGGACAGGGTTCGATGAGCAGTTCTTC.

This rearrangement joins TRBV5-1 to TRBJ2-5, with 11 bases aligning to TRBD2. The V and J ends lost 7 bases and 4 bases, in that order; junction bases with no gene match: 9. The CDR3 sequence is 15 residues long. The germline V gene encodes CDR1 SGHRS and CDR2 YFSETQ. The CDR3 DNA is TGCGCCAGCGGGGGGACTAGCGGATTAACAGAGACCCAGTACTTC. Protein sequence: CASGGTSGLTETQYF.

This chain links TRBV5-5 with TRBJ1-4, with D hard to call. The length of the CDR3 is 14 residues. V gave up 0 bases and J gave up 2 bases, with 5 bases separating them. Germline-derived CDR1 and CDR2 are SGHKS and YYEKEE (reference sequence). CDR3 bases: TGTGCCAGCAGCTTGGGGAGGACTAATGAAAAACTGTTTTTT. Its protein product is CASSLGRTNEKLFF.

Concerning this clone itself: Sequence at one end of the junction differs from germline and may be a read error. The chain is built from TRBV5-4 and TRBJ1-1, with 8 positions matching TRBD1. The germline V gene has CDR1 SGHNT and CDR2 YYREEE (reference sequence). The CDR3 is 14 amino acids. CDR3 residues: CASSFSGQGPWILF. DNA for the CDR3: TGTGCCAGCAGCTTCTCCGGACAGGGCCCCTGGATCCTCTTT.